Shown below are 5 T cell receptor beta chains from a single sample sequenced in a study of CD8 T cells in Susac syndrome. Reverse transcription used roughly 0.45 to 1 ug RNA and random hexamers. TCRdb used MiXCR to reprocess the immunoSEQ multiplex PCR reads, holding one entry per CDR3 protein. The top ten clones hold about 0.076% of a sample with around 140,000 distinct CDR3 sequences, approximately 93% of them seen once. Sequenced sample: CD4+ T cells from PBMCs. Receptors originate from a human donor in good health.

V gene TRBV6-6 combines with J gene TRBJ2-1; 8 bases line up with TRBD2. CDR1 MNHNY and CDR2 SVGAGI come from the germline V gene (reference sequence). CDR3 length: 14 residues. V lost 2 bases to trimming and J lost 8 bases; unmatched junction nucleotides: 5. The CDR3 nucleotides are TGTGCCAGCAGTTACGTGGGACTAGAGGATGAGCAGTTCTTC. It encodes CASSYVGLEDEQFF.

This chain links TRBV13 with TRBJ2-7; D might be TRBD1 (6 bases). The CDR3 length is 15 residues. The V end was cut by 1 base, the J end by 4 bases, with 14 bases between. Per germline, CDR1 PRHDT and CDR2 FYEKMQ (reference sequence). CDR3 in amino acids: CASSLERQEPYEQYF. The CDR3 bases are TGTGCCAGCAGCTTAGAACGACAGGAACCTTACGAGCAGTACTTC.

The genes are TRBV27 and TRBJ1-2, with D perhaps matching TRBD1 (6 bases). Germline CDR1 MNHEY, CDR2 SMNVEV (reference sequence). The CDR3 covers 15 residues. The ends were cut back, 6 bases at V and 0 bases at J, with 14 bases in the middle. CDR3 DNA sequence: TGTGCCAGCAGGGACAGTTCCCCGGCTAACTATGGCTACACCTTC. This translates into CASRDSSPANYGYTF.

CDR3 loop: CASSPTQAGPAYEQYF. The CDR3 DNA reads as TGTGCCAGCAGCCCGACCCAAGCGGGACCAGCCTACGAGCAGTACTTC. The V gene is TRBV12-3 or TRBV12-4, the J gene TRBJ2-7; 7 bases are a match to TRBD2. V trimming: 6 bases; J trimming: 2 bases; junction bases outside the gene matches: 13. The CDR3 loop spans 16 amino acids.

The chain uses TRBV28 and TRBJ1-1; unclear D gene. The germline V gene has CDR1 MDHEN and CDR2 SYDVKM. V was shortened by 1 base and J by 7 bases, with 7 bases between the two germline ends. The CDR3 covers 12 residues. As DNA, the CDR3 is TGTGCCAGCAGTTTATCGGTTAGTGAAGCTTTCTTT. Translation gives CASSLSVSEAFF.